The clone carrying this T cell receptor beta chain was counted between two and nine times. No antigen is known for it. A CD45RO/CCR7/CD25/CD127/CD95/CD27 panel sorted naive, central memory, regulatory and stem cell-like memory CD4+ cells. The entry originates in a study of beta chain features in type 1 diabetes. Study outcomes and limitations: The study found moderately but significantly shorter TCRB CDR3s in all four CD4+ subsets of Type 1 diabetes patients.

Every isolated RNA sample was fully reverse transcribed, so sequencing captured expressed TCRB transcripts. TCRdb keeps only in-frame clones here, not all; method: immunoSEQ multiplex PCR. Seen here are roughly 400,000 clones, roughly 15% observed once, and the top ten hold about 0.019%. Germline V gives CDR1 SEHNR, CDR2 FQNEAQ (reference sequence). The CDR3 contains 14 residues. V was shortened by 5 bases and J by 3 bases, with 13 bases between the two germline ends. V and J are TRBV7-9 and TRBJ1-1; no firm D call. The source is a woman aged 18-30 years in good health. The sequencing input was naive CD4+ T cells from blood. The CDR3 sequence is CASSLRGMDTEAFF. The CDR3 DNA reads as TGTGCCAGCAGCCTGCGGGGAATGGACACTGAAGCTTTCTTT. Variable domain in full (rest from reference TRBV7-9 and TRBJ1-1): DTGVSQNPRHKITKRGQNVTFRCDPISEHNRLYWYRQTLGQGPEFLTYFQNEAQLEKSRLLSDRFSAERPKGSFSTLEIQRTEQGDSAMYLCASSLRGMDTEAFFGQGTRLTVV.